The T cell receptor beta chain under discussion was sequenced for a study of yellow fever vaccine responses in identical twins. TCRdb passed the RT-PCR reads through MiXCR, listing each CDR3 protein once. The sample records some 20,000 distinct CDR3 sequences, around 70% being singletons. The V gene end was trimmed by 4 bases and the J gene end by 6 bases; junction bases not matched to a gene: 8. The CDR3 is made up of 14 amino acids. Looked up from germline, CDR1 is SGHRS and CDR2 is YFSETQ. This clonotype has just a few counts. Specimen: T cells from blood (PBMCs), unsorted or a sorted subset (not recorded which), collected before or after yellow fever vaccination (not recorded which). The origin of this receptor is a woman between 18 and 29 years old who received the yellow fever vaccine. The J gene is TRBJ1-1, the V gene TRBV5-1; TRBD1 agrees at 8 bases. The CDR3 region is CASSTGQGRAEAFF. CDR3 nucleotide sequence: TGCGCCAGCAGCACTGGACAGGGCAGGGCTGAAGCTTTCTTT.